This entry lists 11 T cell receptor beta chains sequenced from one sample in a study of blood T cell repertoires in COVID-19. Assay used: immunoSEQ multiplex PCR; TCRdb lists only in-frame clones, some missing. The sample records roughly 170,000 clones, around 82% being singletons. The sample was peripheral blood. These receptors were obtained from a man in his 60s who had recovered from COVID-19.

The chain is built from TRBV30 and TRBJ1-1, with a tentative D call TRBD1 (5 bases). Trimming took off 4 bases at V and 10 bases at J, with 16 bases between the two ends. In germline, CDR1 is GTSNPN, CDR2 SVGIG (reference sequence). The CDR3 loop spans 12 amino acids. CDR3 loop: CAWIPTGGLAFF. DNA of the CDR3: TGTGCCTGGATCCCAACGGGGGGTCTAGCTTTCTTT.

The genes are TRBV2 and TRBJ2-3; D is possibly TRBD2 (7 bases). The CDR3 has 12 residues. Trimming removed 6 bases from V and 5 bases from J, with 9 bases in between. From germline, CDR1 is SNHLY and CDR2 FYNNEI. The CDR3 region has the DNA TGTGCCAGCAGGAGGGGGGGAGATACGCAGTATTTT. Its translation is CASRRGGDTQYF.

The chain combines TRBV19 with TRBJ1-5; 9 nucleotides align to TRBD1. The germline CDR1 and CDR2 sequences are LNHDA and SQIVND (reference sequence). The CDR3 contains 18 residues. J was trimmed by 0 bases and V by 5 bases; bases with no gene match: 11. CDR3 amino acids: CASSPTDRGLYSNQPQHF. In nucleotides, the CDR3 is TGTGCCAGTAGTCCGACGGACAGGGGCCTTTATAGCAATCAGCCCCAGCATTTT.

This clone was observed a handful of times. The chain is built from TRBV12-1 and TRBJ1-2. TRBV12-1 is an annotated pseudogene. The CDR3 totals 16 residues. The CDR3, as DNA: TGTGCCAGCAGCTCCCCGGGGGGTCAGGAGAAGGATGGCTACACCTTC. Its translation: CASSSPGGQEKDGYTF.

The CDR3 nucleotides read TGTGCCAGCCGAGGGAGCTCCAATCAGCCCCAGCATTTT. Residues: CASRGSSNQPQHF. The chain joins TRBV28 to TRBJ1-5; no clear D gene. Germline CDR1 is MDHEN and CDR2 is SYDVKM. The CDR3 is 13 residues long. Deletions cut 8 bases from V and 3 bases from J, with 11 bases between.

The V call is TRBV4-1, the J call TRBJ2-5, with D perhaps matching TRBD1 (6 bases). Germline assignment: CDR1 MGHRA and CDR2 YSYEKL. Deletions cut 0 bases from V and 4 bases from J, with 21 bases between. This CDR3 has 18 amino acids. The CDR3 nucleotides are TGCGCCAGCAGCCAAGAGGGCGCCCCGGGACCCAGGGGAGAGACCCAGTACTTC. Protein: CASSQEGAPGPRGETQYF.

This rearrangement joins TRBV6-1 to TRBJ2-2, with a tentative D call TRBD1 (6 bases). Germline lookup yields CDR1 MNHNS and CDR2 SASEGT. Trimming left V 4 bases short and J 1 base short, with 16 bases between. CDR3 length: 17 amino acids. CDR3 nucleotides: TGTGCCAGCAGTGCCCGGCGACTACAGGGGAACACCGGGGAGCTGTTTTTT. Translated: CASSARRLQGNTGELFF.

The chain combines TRBV6-5 with TRBJ1-4, with D possibly matching TRBD1 (5 bases). The CDR3 runs 15 residues. Germline lookup yields CDR1 MNHEY and CDR2 SVGAGI. V lost 0 bases and J lost 6, with 11 bases in between. The CDR3 coding sequence is TGTGCCAGCAGTTACTCCGGACAAGACTATGAAAAACTGTTTTTT. It codes for CASSYSGQDYEKLFF.

This sequence joins TRBV5-6 and TRBJ1-2, with TRBD1 identical over 10 bases. Germline CDR1 is SGHDT and CDR2 is YYEEEE. The J segment lost 8 bases and the V segment lost 4 bases, leaving 8 bases of the junction unmatched. The CDR3 contains 14 residues. CDR3 sequence (DNA): TGTGCCAGCAGCCTGACCGGGACAGGGGAAGGCTACACCTTC. Residues: CASSLTGTGEGYTF. The full variable domain, completed using reference TRBV5-6 and TRBJ1-2, is DAGVTQSPTHLIKTRGQQVTLRCSPKSGHDTVSWYQQALGQGPQFIFQYYEEEERQRGNFPDRFSGHQFPNYSSELNVNALLLGDSALYLCASSLTGTGEGYTFGSGTRLTVV.

The chain carries TRBV7-3 and TRBJ1-2; D is undetermined. V dropped 4 bases and J dropped 0 bases, with 6 bases sitting between them. This CDR3 has 13 amino acids. Germline lookup yields CDR1 SGHTA and CDR2 FQGTGA. The CDR3 DNA reads as TGTGCCAGCAGCTCGGGAGCTAACTATGGCTACACCTTC. This translates into CASSSGANYGYTF.

The chain couples TRBV30 to TRBJ1-5; weak D call: TRBD1 (5 bases). Germline loops: CDR1 GTSNPN, CDR2 SVGIG (reference sequence). The CDR3 has 13 amino acids. V was clipped by 0 bases and J by 6 bases, with 9 bases between them. For the CDR3, the DNA is TGTGCCTGGAGTGTGGGGGGTGGTCAGCCCCAGCATTTT. Its protein product is CAWSVGGGQPQHF.